This is a list of T cell receptor beta chains from one sample in a study of blood T cell repertoires in COVID-19. Generated by immunoSEQ multiplex PCR, the TCRdb table keeps only in-frame clones and is missing some. The sample yields some 160,000 clones, just under 85% seen once. The sequenced sample consisted of peripheral blood. The receptors come from an elderly woman with COVID-19, enrolled during active disease. Each CDR3 is given with its conserved first and last residue. Each record gives: D gene, V gene, clone size, J gene, CDR3 protein, CDR3 DNA. A D gene is named only where the DNA matches it firmly. Clone size appears in some rows only: once, few, many, or a class for an expanded clone.

TRBD1,TRBV9,-,TRBJ1-4,CASSSSGGVATNEKLFF,TGTGCCAGCAGCTCTTCAGGGGGCGTAGCAACTAATGAAAAACTGTTTTTT
-,TRBV7-8,-,TRBJ1-2,CASSLARDRGYTF,TGTGCCAGCAGCTTAGCGCGGGACCGGGGCTACACCTTC
-,TRBV5-8,once,TRBJ2-3,CASSYQILDTQYF,TGTGCCAGCAGCTACCAGATTCTGGATACGCAGTATTTT
TRBD1,TRBV18,-,TRBJ1-6,CASSPSGTGDSPLHF,TGTGCCAGCTCACCATCCGGGACAGGGGATTCACCCCTCCACTTT
-,TRBV6-4,-,TRBJ1-2,CASSENRVSDYGYTF,TGTGCCAGCAGCGAAAACAGGGTTAGCGACTATGGCTACACCTTC
TRBD2,TRBV18,-,TRBJ2-1,CASSPPGLAGDEQFF,TGTGCCAGCTCACCACCGGGACTAGCTGGCGATGAGCAGTTCTTC
TRBD1,TRBV10-3,-,TRBJ1-3,CAISDSGTAGNTIYF,TGTGCCATCAGTGACAGTGGGACAGCTGGAAACACCATATATTTT
-,TRBV2,-,TRBJ1-4,CASGQTNEKLFF,TGTGCCAGCGGACAGACTAATGAAAAACTGTTTTTT
TRBD1,TRBV18,-,TRBJ1-1,CASSPPTGTGGTEAFF,TGTGCCAGCTCACCACCGACCGGGACAGGGGGCACTGAAGCTTTCTTT
-,TRBV5-4,-,TRBJ1-6,CASSATPSGDNSPLHF,TGTGCCAGCAGCGCCACGCCCTCAGGGGATAATTCACCCCTCCACTTT
TRBD2,TRBV5-1,few,TRBJ2-7,CASSFRPSGSAYEQYF,TGCGCCAGCAGCTTTCGCCCGAGCGGGAGCGCCTACGAGCAGTACTTC
-,TRBV12-2,-,TRBJ1-5,CASRRGKGTEYQPQHF,TGTGCAAGTCGCCGGGGGAAAGGAACTGAATATCAGCCCCAGCATTTT
-,TRBV11-2,-,TRBJ2-5,CASTLNQEAQYF,TGTGCCAGCACACTTAACCAGGAGGCCCAGTACTTC
TRBD2,TRBV5-8,-,TRBJ2-5,CASSLFSSGQETQYF,TGTGCCAGCAGCTTGTTCTCTAGCGGGCAAGAGACCCAGTACTTC
TRBD1,TRBV5-1,-,TRBJ2-7,CASSQIAGTASYEQYF,TGCGCCAGCAGCCAAATCGCCGGGACAGCCTCCTACGAGCAGTACTTC
-,TRBV7-2,-,TRBJ2-7,CASSLISTGSYEQYF,TGTGCCAGCAGCTTAATCTCTACAGGGTCCTACGAGCAGTACTTC
TRBD2,TRBV7-8,-,TRBJ2-3,CASSTTSGGPQYF,TGTGCCAGCAGCACGACTAGCGGGGGGCCGCAGTATTTT
TRBD1,TRBV4-1,few,TRBJ1-2,CASSQHLSGQGQFGGYTF,TGCGCCAGCAGCCAGCATCTTTCCGGACAGGGTCAGTTTGGTGGCTACACCTTC
-,TRBV6-1,-,TRBJ2-1,CASSKDPGGTAYNEQFF,TGTGCCAGCAGTAAAGACCCAGGGGGGACTGCCTACAATGAGCAGTTCTTC
TRBD2,TRBV5-4,-,TRBJ2-5,CASSPARGGAQETQYF,TGTGCCAGCAGCCCCGCTCGCGGGGGGGCGCAAGAGACCCAGTACTTC
-,TRBV9,-,TRBJ1-5,CASSPGMRDNQPQHF,TGTGCCAGCAGCCCTGGAATGAGGGACAATCAGCCCCAGCATTTT
TRBD1,TRBV5-4,-,TRBJ1-2,CASSWTGGASGYTF,TGTGCCAGCAGTTGGACAGGGGGCGCGTCTGGCTACACCTTC
TRBD1,TRBV7-8,-,TRBJ1-1,CASSSAGTGMTEAFF,TGTGCCAGCAGCTCAGCCGGGACAGGGATGACTGAAGCTTTCTTT
TRBD2,TRBV9,-,TRBJ2-3,CASSVARSGGPHTQYF,TGTGCCAGCAGCGTAGCTCGGTCGGGAGGGCCACATACGCAGTATTTT
TRBD2,TRBV5-4,-,TRBJ2-3,CASSLPTLAGEQYF,TGTGCCAGCAGCTTACCTACTCTTGCGGGGGAGCAGTATTTT
TRBD1,TRBV3-1/TRBV3-2,-,TRBJ2-7,CASRPTQGARDEQYF,TGTGCCAGCAGACCTACCCAGGGGGCAAGGGACGAGCAGTACTTC
-,TRBV4-2,-,TRBJ2-3,CASSSRPSTDTQYF,TGTGCCAGCAGCTCCAGGCCAAGCACAGATACGCAGTATTTT
-,TRBV15,-,TRBJ1-2,CATSQVARQEGYTF,TGTGCCACCAGCCAGGTGGCCCGGCAAGAGGGCTACACCTTC
-,TRBV2,few,TRBJ2-1,CASSDSSYNEQFF,TGTGCCAGCAGTGATTCCAGCTACAATGAGCAGTTCTTC
TRBD2,TRBV25-1,-,TRBJ2-2,CASSAPLGLAGNTGELFF,TGTGCCAGCAGTGCCCCACTGGGACTAGCGGGGAACACCGGGGAGCTGTTTTTT
-,TRBV19,-,TRBJ1-3,CASSARDTGNTIYF,TGTGCCAGTAGTGCACGGGACACCGGAAACACCATATATTTT
-,TRBV9,-,TRBJ1-4,CASSGTDNEKLFF,TGTGCCAGCAGCGGGACAGATAATGAAAAACTGTTTTTT
TRBD1,TRBV28,-,TRBJ2-7,CASGSTGDSYEQYF,TGTGCCAGCGGTTCAACAGGGGATTCCTACGAGCAGTACTTC
TRBD1,TRBV28,-,TRBJ1-1,CASSDPGGEAFF,TGTGCCAGCAGTGACCCAGGGGGTGAAGCTTTCTTT
-,TRBV6-5,-,TRBJ1-1,CASRVSGGVNTEAFF,TGTGCCAGCAGGGTGTCCGGGGGAGTGAACACTGAAGCTTTCTTT
TRBD2,TRBV9,-,TRBJ2-1,CARLAGGRNEQFF,TGTGCCAGGTTAGCGGGAGGTCGGAATGAGCAGTTCTTC
-,TRBV12-5,-,TRBJ1-5,CASGQTRGQPQHF,TGTGCTAGTGGTCAGACCCGAGGTCAGCCCCAGCATTTT
-,TRBV6-5,-,TRBJ2-1,CASSRRGNSYNEQFF,TGTGCCAGCAGCCGTCGGGGGAACTCCTACAATGAGCAGTTCTTC
-,TRBV5-1,-,TRBJ2-5,CASSRTGLTGETQYF,TGCGCCAGCTCCAGGACAGGACTAACAGGGGAGACCCAGTACTTC
-,TRBV27,few,TRBJ2-5,CASSFEGRKETQYF,TGTGCCAGCAGTTTTGAGGGGAGGAAGGAGACCCAGTACTTC
-,TRBV19,-,TRBJ1-6,CASSGGGKSPLHF,TGTGCCAGTAGCGGGGGGGGTAAATCACCCCTCCACTTT
-,TRBV5-1,-,TRBJ2-5,CASSWAGQQETQYF,TGCGCCAGCAGCTGGGCGGGACAGCAAGAGACCCAGTACTTC
-,TRBV10-3,-,TRBJ2-2,CAISDRNRDTGELFF,TGTGCCATCAGTGACCGAAACAGGGATACCGGGGAGCTGTTTTTT
TRBD1,TRBV14,-,TRBJ1-5,CASSPRGRQGVRQPQHF,TGTGCCAGCAGCCCCCGGGGAAGACAGGGAGTCAGGCAGCCCCAGCATTTT
TRBD1,TRBV5-1,few,TRBJ1-4,CASSGTASEKLFF,TGCGCCAGCAGCGGGACAGCGAGTGAAAAACTGTTTTTT
-,TRBV11-1,-,TRBJ2-1,CASSLARDNEQFF,TGTGCCAGCAGCTTAGCGCGAGACAATGAGCAGTTCTTC
-,TRBV7-2,-,TRBJ1-4,CASRDPYTNGGEKLFF,TGTGCCAGCAGAGACCCGTACACTAACGGGGGTGAAAAACTGTTTTTT
-,TRBV10-3,once,TRBJ1-2,CAISEGDTGGYTF,TGTGCCATCAGTGAAGGCGATACGGGGGGCTACACCTTC
-,TRBV5-1,-,TRBJ2-2,CASSLVGGVATGELFF,TGCGCCAGCAGCTTGGTAGGCGGGGTTGCTACCGGGGAGCTGTTTTTT
-,TRBV12-5,-,TRBJ1-1,CASAPQGNTEAFF,TGTGCTAGTGCCCCACAGGGGAACACTGAAGCTTTCTTT
TRBD1,TRBV28,-,TRBJ1-1,CASTGQGWTEAFF,TGTGCCAGCACCGGACAGGGGTGGACTGAAGCTTTCTTT
-,TRBV23-1,few,TRBJ1-1,CASSGGVTEAFF,TGCGCCAGCAGCGGCGGGGTCACTGAAGCTTTCTTT
TRBD1,TRBV5-1,-,TRBJ1-2,CASSPDRANDGYTF,TGCGCCAGCAGCCCGGACAGGGCCAACGATGGCTACACCTTC
-,TRBV5-1,-,TRBJ2-1,CASSGPGFNEQFF,TGCGCCAGCTCTGGGCCAGGGTTCAATGAGCAGTTCTTC
TRBD2,TRBV19,-,TRBJ2-2,CASRGLADTGELFF,TGTGCCAGTAGGGGACTAGCGGACACCGGGGAGCTGTTTTTT